These 6 T cell receptor beta chains share one sample of origin, sequenced in a study of CD8+CD57+ T cells in acquired aplastic anemia listed by TCRdb under 2018. The listed sequencing device is Illumina HiSeq 2000. Profiling of TCR beta VDJ combinations and CDR3 sequences used genomic DNA as the template. TCRdb reprocessing: public reads trimmed at Q25 with fastp, clones called with MiXCR, in-frame beta chains kept. Identical CDR3 proteins give one entry, which carries the most common genes and DNA. This sample has some 290,000 distinct CDR3 sequences in its table, and approximately 56% of those were observed once. 8% of the sample rests with the top ten. Sample: sorted CD4+, CD8+, or CD8+CD57+ T cells (not recorded which) from PBMCs. These receptors all stem from a human donor with severe aplastic anemia or a healthy control (not recorded which).

This clonotype was recorded at least ten times. The chain joins TRBV5-8 to TRBJ2-2; D is perhaps TRBD1 (6 bases). From germline, CDR1 is SGHTS and CDR2 YDEGEE. CDR3 length: 16 residues. Trimming pared 0 bases from V and 5 bases from J, leaving 14 bases between. CDR3 loop: CASSLVKDSYTGELFF. The CDR3 DNA sequence: TGTGCCAGCAGCTTGGTCAAGGACAGTTATACCGGGGAGCTGTTTTTT. Supplemented by reference TRBV5-8 and TRBJ2-2, the full variable domain reads EAGVTQSPTHLIKTRGQQATLRCSPISGHTSVYWYQQALGLGLQFLLWYDEGEERNRGNFPPRFSGRQFPNYSSELNVNALELEDSALYLCASSLVKDSYTGELFFGEGSRLTVL.

This clonotype has ten or more counts. This chain joins TRBV5-6 and TRBJ1-1; D unclear. Per the germline V gene, CDR1 is SGHDT and CDR2 is YYEEEE. CDR3 length equals 15 residues. V gave up 1 base and J gave up 4 bases, with 14 bases separating them. The CDR3 DNA follows: TGTGCCAGCAGCTTGCGGGCCTTGCGTGGCACTGAAGCTTTCTTT. It codes for CASSLRALRGTEAFF.

The rearrangement uses TRBV7-3 and TRBJ2-7; 8 nucleotides agree with TRBD2. CDR1 is SGHTA, CDR2 FQGTGA, per germline. The J segment lost 4 bases and the V segment lost 2 bases, leaving 13 bases of the junction unmatched. This CDR3 region has 17 residues. As DNA, the CDR3 is TGTGCCAGCAGCTTATGGGGACTAGACGGGGGGAGGTACGAGCAGTACTTC. It yields the protein CASSLWGLDGGRYEQYF.

V gene TRBV12-3 or TRBV12-4 combines with J gene TRBJ2-2, with 10 positions matching TRBD2. V was clipped by 3 bases and J by 6 bases; unmatched bases: 7. The CDR3 contains 16 residues. The CDR3 here is CASSFVLAGVAGELFF. CDR3 DNA: TGTGCCAGCAGTTTCGTGCTAGCGGGAGTGGCCGGGGAGCTGTTTTTT.

This clonotype was seen many times. The chain employs TRBV12-3 or TRBV12-4 and TRBJ2-7; D may be TRBD1 (5 bases). This CDR3 has 16 residues. V lost 5 bases, J lost 5 bases, and 22 bases lay in between. CDR3 residues: CASSRDRTLIGDEQYF. The CDR3 DNA is TGTGCCAGCAGTAGAGACAGAACTCTAATTGGCGACGAGCAGTACTTC.

This clonotype was detected ten times or more. The chain uses TRBV14 and TRBJ2-2; D is undetermined. The CDR3 has 15 amino acids. Deletions cut 4 bases from V and 4 bases from J, with 13 bases between. CDR1 and CDR2 from the germline V gene are SGHDN and FVKESK. Here the CDR3 reads CASSRPGQATGELFF. CDR3 DNA: TGTGCCAGCAGCCGACCCGGGCAGGCCACCGGGGAGCTGTTTTTT.